The next 23 T cell receptor beta chains were all read from a single sample in a study of T cells in Graves' hyperthyroidism and ophthalmopathy (dated by TCRdb to the late 2010s). The library was obtained by multiplex PCR. Sequencing took place on an Illumina HiSeq 2000. The TCR beta CDR3 regions were amplified from RNA transcripts. The first round of RT-PCR for the TCR CDR3 was performed with the HTBI primer set and the Qiagen OneStep RT-PCR kit. TCRdb reprocessed the public reads (quality trimming at Q25 with fastp, clone calling with MiXCR) and kept in-frame beta chains. A single entry per CDR3 protein holds the most common genes and DNA from its merged rows. A total of around 700,000 distinct CDR3 sequences appear in this sample, roughly 20% of them only once. Over 15% of the sample lies in the top ten. Sequencing input: blood. All receptors come from a woman in her forties or fifties with Graves' hyperthyroidism that later progressed to Graves' ophthalmopathy.

The rearrangement uses TRBV4-1 and TRBJ1-6, with 7 bases fitting TRBD1. Germline CDR1 is MGHRA and CDR2 is YSYEKL. This CDR3 contains 15 residues. Trimming at V came to 4 bases and at J to 10 bases, leaving 10 bases not matched to a gene. The CDR3 DNA reads TGCGCCAGCAGCCTATTCGGGACAGAGAGATCACCCCTCCACTTT. Its translation is CASSLFGTERSPLHF.

This clonotype was seen a few times. The V and J genes are TRBV5-6 and TRBJ1-4; D is unclear. The CDR3 sequence is 15 residues long. The V gene lost 1 base and the J gene lost 6 bases, with 13 bases spanning the gap. In germline, CDR1 is SGHDT, CDR2 YYEEEE. In DNA, the CDR3 is TGTGCCAGCAGCTTGATCAGGAGGAGAGATGAAAAACTGTTTTTT. This translates into CASSLIRRRDEKLFF.

This chain connects TRBV5-1 to TRBJ1-4, with D unclear. Deletions cut 5 bases from V and 3 bases from J, with 8 bases between. There are 13 residues in the CDR3. CDR1 SGHRS and CDR2 YFSETQ come from the germline V gene. This chain's CDR3 is CASRIGANEKLFF. The CDR3 DNA reads as TGCGCCAGCAGAATAGGAGCTAATGAAAAACTGTTTTTT.

The CDR3 sequence: CASSGGQGLVAEVVYGYTF. As DNA, the CDR3 is TGTGCCAGCAGCGGGGGACAGGGTCTGGTAGCGGAAGTGGTCTATGGCTACACCTTC. The chain joins TRBV9 to TRBJ1-2; TRBD1 matches at 9 bases. V dropped 3 bases and J dropped 4; count of bases not matched to a gene: 19. Germline lookup yields CDR1 SGDLS and CDR2 YYNGEE. This CDR3 has 19 amino acids.

This clonotype was detected a few times. The CDR3 DNA follows: TGCGCCAGCAGCCAAGAAAAAGCGCTGAATCAGCCCCAGCATTTT. It is translated as CASSQEKALNQPQHF. The chain links TRBV4-1 to TRBJ1-5; D gene unclear. Per germline, CDR1 MGHRA and CDR2 YSYEKL. The CDR3 sequence is 15 residues long. Between the trimmed V and J ends, which lost 0 bases and 4 bases, there was a span of 10 bases.

There are a few counts of this clonotype. V usage is TRBV20-1 and J usage is TRBJ2-7; D gene ambiguous. Trimming removed 3 bases at V and 3 bases at J, with 12 bases between. The CDR3 totals 13 residues. Germline lookup yields CDR1 DFQATT and CDR2 SNEGSKA (reference sequence). The CDR3 loop reads CSASYRSDYEQYF. DNA of the CDR3: TGCAGTGCTAGTTACAGATCAGACTACGAGCAGTACTTC.

This chain connects TRBV19 to TRBJ1-4; TRBD1 agrees at 10 bases. The CDR3 is 18 amino acids. The germline gives CDR1 LNHDA, CDR2 SQIVND (reference sequence). Unmatched junction bases numbered 9, after V lost 5 bases and J lost 0 bases. The CDR3 protein is CASSSPGQGYATNEKLFF. The CDR3 nucleotides are TGTGCCAGTAGTTCGCCGGGACAGGGGTATGCAACTAATGAAAAACTGTTTTTT.

The genes are TRBV12-5 and TRBJ1-1, with 8 nucleotides matching TRBD1. Looked up from germline, CDR1 is LGHNT and CDR2 is FRNRAP. The CDR3 has 17 amino acids. Trimming removed 2 bases from V and 4 bases from J; junction bases left unmatched: 12. The CDR3 spells CASGLSLTDRDVTEAFF. CDR3 nucleotides: TGTGCTAGTGGTTTGTCCCTAACGGACAGGGATGTCACTGAAGCTTTCTTT. Full variable domain (rest looked up from reference TRBV12-5 and TRBJ1-1): DARVTQTPRHKVTEMGQEVTMRCQPILGHNTVFWYRQTMMQGLELLAYFRNRAPLDDSGMPKDRFSAEMPDATLATLKIQPSEPRDSAVYFCASGLSLTDRDVTEAFFGQGTRLTVV.

Many counts were recorded for this clonotype. This chain uses TRBV6-5 with TRBJ1-2, with 7 bases that match TRBD1. After removal of 0 bases from V and 7 bases from J, the junction contained 14 bases not matched to a gene. CDR3 size: 17 residues. Germline V gene data show CDR1 as MNHEY and CDR2 as SVGAGI. The CDR3 loop reads CASSYSGTGTEAFGYTF. CDR3 nucleotides: TGTGCCAGCAGTTACTCGGGGACCGGGACAGAGGCCTTTGGCTACACCTTC.

The CDR3 protein is CASSLAVVGGYTF. The CDR3 nucleotides are TGCGCCAGCAGCTTAGCCGTTGTTGGTGGCTACACCTTC. The rearrangement joins TRBV5-1 to TRBJ1-2, with D uncertain. Germline values: CDR1 SGHRS, CDR2 YFSETQ. The CDR3 extends over 13 amino acids. V lost 2 bases and J lost 7, with 12 bases in between.

This chain connects TRBV4-2 to TRBJ1-3, with a possible D match to TRBD1 (5 bases). From germline, CDR1 is LGHNA and CDR2 YNFKEQ. The CDR3 spans 16 residues. Deletions cut 1 base from V and 2 bases from J, with 12 bases between. CDR3 in amino acids: CASSQGDSGPGNTIYF. For the CDR3, the DNA is TGTGCCAGCAGCCAAGGTGACAGTGGGCCTGGAAACACCATATATTTT.

This clonotype occurred a few times. The chain recombines TRBV7-2 with TRBJ2-7; D tentatively fits TRBD1 or TRBD2 (6 bases each). Germline values: CDR1 SGHTA, CDR2 FQGNSA. V shed 1 base and J shed 4 bases, with 14 bases lying between them. This CDR3 is built from 15 residues. CDR3 sequence: CASSLVGGPRYEQYF. DNA of the CDR3: TGTGCCAGCAGCTTAGTGGGGGGCCCGAGGTACGAGCAGTACTTC.

There are many counts of this clonotype. V usage is TRBV11-2 and J usage is TRBJ1-2; tentative D call: TRBD1 (5 bases). V was cut by 3 bases and J by 4 bases, with 15 bases left in between. The CDR3 length is 15 residues. Germline CDR1 SGHAT, CDR2 FQNNGV. The CDR3 DNA reads TGTGCCAGCAGCTTCGGTTCAGGGACCTTCTATGGCTACACCTTC. It specifies CASSFGSGTFYGYTF.

This clonotype was observed a handful of times. The rearrangement joins TRBV5-1 to TRBJ2-2; D gene ambiguous. Germline V gene sequence: CDR1 SGHRS, CDR2 YFSETQ. The V end was cut by 2 bases, the J end by 7 bases, with 6 bases between. CDR3 length: 12 amino acids. In DNA form, the CDR3 reads TGCGCCAGCAGCTTAAGGGTCGGGGAGCTGTTTTTT. Residues: CASSLRVGELFF.

This clonotype was recorded at least ten times. This rearrangement joins TRBV6-6 to TRBJ2-1; 7 bases are a match to TRBD2. The CDR3 is made up of 19 amino acids. J was trimmed by 0 bases and V by 2 bases; bases with no gene match: 13. Germline V gives CDR1 MNHNY, CDR2 SVGAGI (reference sequence). The CDR3 loop reads CASSYGVSGPLGSYNEQFF. CDR3 coding DNA: TGTGCCAGCAGTTACGGGGTTAGCGGGCCTTTGGGCTCCTACAATGAGCAGTTCTTC.

The chain is built from TRBV19 and TRBJ1-6, with D unresolved. The CDR3 covers 15 residues. V lost 10 bases and J lost 10, with 23 bases in between. Germline CDR1 reads LNHDA; CDR2 reads SQIVND (reference sequence). CDR3 protein: CATHQPGGRLSPLHF. DNA of the CDR3: TGTGCCACCCACCAACCGGGAGGTCGTTTATCACCCCTCCACTTT.

This clonotype came up many times. The CDR3 DNA reads TGCGCCAGCAGCTTCGGGGATAACACTGAAGCTTTCTTT. Encoded protein: CASSFGDNTEAFF. The V and J genes are TRBV5-1 and TRBJ1-1; D not certain. With 2 bases removed from V and 2 bases from J, the gap between germline ends came to 7 bases. Germline lookup yields CDR1 SGHRS and CDR2 YFSETQ. The length of the CDR3 is 13 residues.

A note on this clonotype: With a much larger clone just one base away, this may be a read error. This rearrangement joins TRBV2 to TRBJ2-7, with D possibly being TRBD1 or TRBD2 (5 bases each). This CDR3 has 12 residues. Germline CDR1 reads SNHLY; CDR2 reads FYNNEI. The CDR3 loop reads CASSDGGNEQCF. DNA of the CDR3: TGTGCCAGCAGTGATGGGGGTAACGAGCAGTGCTTC.

This rearrangement joins TRBV12-3 or TRBV12-4 to TRBJ1-1; D perhaps matches TRBD1 (5 bases). V lost 4 bases, J lost 4 bases, and 16 bases lay in between. CDR3 length: 15 amino acids. The CDR3 sequence: CASSYRDPRSTEAFF. DNA of the CDR3: TGTGCCAGCAGTTACCGGGACCCCAGGAGCACTGAAGCTTTCTTT.

This clonotype was detected many times. The chain recombines TRBV11-2 with TRBJ2-3, with TRBD2 as a possible D gene (7 bases). The CDR3 runs to 14 residues. Deletions cut 4 bases from V and 7 bases from J, with 15 bases between. The germline V gene has CDR1 SGHAT and CDR2 FQNNGV. The DNA for the CDR3 is TGTGCCAGCAGCTGGGGGGGGGCAATGAATACGCAGTATTTT. Translating it yields CASSWGGAMNTQYF. The full variable domain, in which reference TRBV11-2 and TRBJ2-3 provide the parts outside the CDR3, is EAGVAQSPRYKIIEKRQSVAFWCNPISGHATLYWYQQILGQGPKLLIQFQNNGVVDDSQLPKDRFSAERLKGVDSTLKIQPAKLEDSAVYLCASSWGGAMNTQYFGPGTRLTVL.

This clonotype was counted at least ten times. The chain is built from TRBV3-1 and TRBJ2-1; 8 nucleotides match TRBD1. Losses at the gene ends were 5 bases for V and 8 bases for J; bases not matched to a gene: 5. The CDR3 runs 13 residues. Germline V gene sequence: CDR1 LGHDT, CDR2 YNNKEL (reference sequence). The CDR3, as DNA: TGTGCCAGCAGCACACAGGGGGGTTATGAGCAGTTCTTC. Protein sequence: CASSTQGGYEQFF.

This clonotype was recorded many times. CDR3 amino acids: CASSLRNLGTEAFF. CDR3 DNA: TGTGCCAGCAGTTTGCGGAATTTAGGGACGGAAGCTTTCTTT. The chain combines TRBV12-3 or TRBV12-4 with TRBJ1-1; D perhaps matches TRBD1 (5 bases). The CDR3 has 14 amino acids. The V gene lost 3 bases and the J gene lost 8 bases, with 16 bases spanning the gap.

For this clonotype: This may be a read error: a much more frequent sequence differs by one nucleotide. This rearrangement joins TRBV7-8 to TRBJ2-2; 7 nucleotides line up with TRBD1. The CDR3 sequence is 14 residues long. The trim removed 4 bases at V and 3 bases at J, leaving 2 bases unmatched. Germline CDR1 and CDR2: SGHVS and FQNEAQ. The CDR3 here is CASSSGQHTGELFF. The CDR3, as DNA: TGTGCCAGCAGCTCGGGACAGCACACCGGGGAGCTGTTTTTT.